Listed below are T cell receptor beta chains from one sample, sequenced in a study of identical twins. One entry per CDR3 protein, called by TCRdb with MiXCR from the 5' RACE reads. The table shows 1.5 million to 2 million distinct CDR3 sequences, with 25% to 35% occurring only once. Material for sequencing was cord blood. All receptors come from a newborn girl in good health. The CDR3 runs from the conserved cysteine through the conserved F or W. A D gene is named only where the DNA matches it firmly.

v_gene: TRBV20-1; j_gene: TRBJ2-7; d_gene: -; CDR3aa: CSASRQQYF
v_gene: TRBV5-1; j_gene: TRBJ2-2; d_gene: -; CDR3aa: CASSATGTLNTGELFF
v_gene: TRBV29-1; j_gene: TRBJ1-2; d_gene: TRBD1; CDR3aa: CSVGGGQGDYGYTF
v_gene: TRBV12-3/TRBV12-4; j_gene: TRBJ1-6; d_gene: -; CDR3aa: CASSRHRDSPLHF
v_gene: TRBV10-3; j_gene: TRBJ2-2; d_gene: TRBD2; CDR3aa: CATSRTSGNTGELFF
v_gene: TRBV29-1; j_gene: TRBJ1-1; d_gene: -; CDR3aa: CSVCGGPNTEAFF
v_gene: TRBV20-1; j_gene: TRBJ2-7; d_gene: TRBD2; CDR3aa: CRARVSGNVYEQYF
v_gene: TRBV12-3/TRBV12-4; j_gene: TRBJ2-7; d_gene: TRBD2; CDR3aa: CASSLERDSYEQYF
v_gene: TRBV6-5; j_gene: TRBJ2-1; d_gene: TRBD2; CDR3aa: CASELAGGNEQFF
v_gene: TRBV29-1; j_gene: TRBJ1-2; d_gene: -; CDR3aa: CSVEDSGRVNYGYTF
v_gene: TRBV4-2; j_gene: TRBJ2-1; d_gene: -; CDR3aa: CASSQVRFLVDEQFF
v_gene: TRBV6-1; j_gene: TRBJ2-3; d_gene: -; CDR3aa: CASSEAFTSRYTDTQYF
v_gene: TRBV2; j_gene: TRBJ2-3; d_gene: -; CDR3aa: CASRLPGIDTQYF
v_gene: TRBV29-1; j_gene: TRBJ1-1; d_gene: -; CDR3aa: CSVEEAARAEAFF
v_gene: TRBV5-1; j_gene: -; d_gene: -; CDR3aa: CASSSTGLVLYEQYF
v_gene: TRBV5-1; j_gene: TRBJ1-2; d_gene: -; CDR3aa: CASTHRPWGYGYTF
v_gene: TRBV7-9; j_gene: TRBJ2-3; d_gene: -; CDR3aa: CASSLGRYGSTDTQYF
v_gene: TRBV5-1; j_gene: TRBJ1-6; d_gene: -; CDR3aa: CASSMRRDNSPLHF
v_gene: TRBV20-1; j_gene: TRBJ1-1; d_gene: -; CDR3aa: CSAIHSTEAFF
v_gene: TRBV13; j_gene: TRBJ1-5; d_gene: -; CDR3aa: CASSLGRLDQPQHF
v_gene: TRBV7-2; j_gene: -; d_gene: -; CDR3aa: CASSVTGGAYNEQYF
v_gene: TRBV3-1; j_gene: TRBJ2-2; d_gene: TRBD2; CDR3aa: CASSQVVLAGSSGELFF
v_gene: TRBV20-1; j_gene: TRBJ2-5; d_gene: -; CDR3aa: CSGFKGLQETQYF
v_gene: TRBV12-3/TRBV12-4; j_gene: TRBJ1-2; d_gene: -; CDR3aa: CASTSRGLFYGYTF
v_gene: TRBV6-2/TRBV6-3; j_gene: TRBJ1-2; d_gene: -; CDR3aa: CASSSYGTNYGYTF
v_gene: TRBV4-2; j_gene: TRBJ2-7; d_gene: TRBD1; CDR3aa: CASSQDWGTGSSYEQYF
v_gene: TRBV29-1; j_gene: TRBJ2-7; d_gene: TRBD1; CDR3aa: CSATGVSYEQYF
v_gene: TRBV3-1; j_gene: TRBJ2-5; d_gene: -; CDR3aa: CASSQVTAQETQYF
v_gene: TRBV5-1; j_gene: TRBJ2-3; d_gene: TRBD1; CDR3aa: CASSPTPSGTGGTDTQYF
v_gene: TRBV6-2/TRBV6-3; j_gene: TRBJ1-1; d_gene: -; CDR3aa: CASSYAKRRFPNTQAFF
v_gene: TRBV5-6; j_gene: TRBJ2-7; d_gene: -; CDR3aa: CASSFAGEGYEQYF